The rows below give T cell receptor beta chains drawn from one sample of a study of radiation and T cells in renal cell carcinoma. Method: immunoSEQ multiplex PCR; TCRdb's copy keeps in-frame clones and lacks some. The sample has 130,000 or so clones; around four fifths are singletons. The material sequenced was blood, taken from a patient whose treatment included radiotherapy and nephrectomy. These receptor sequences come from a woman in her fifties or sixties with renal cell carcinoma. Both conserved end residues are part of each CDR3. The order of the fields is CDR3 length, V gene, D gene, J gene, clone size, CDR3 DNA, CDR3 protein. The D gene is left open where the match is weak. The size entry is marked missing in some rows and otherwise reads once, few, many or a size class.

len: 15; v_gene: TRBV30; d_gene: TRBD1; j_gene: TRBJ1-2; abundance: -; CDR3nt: TGTGCCTGGAAACACCCCGGGACAGGGGAGGGCGGCTACACCTTC; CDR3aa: CAWKHPGTGEGGYTF
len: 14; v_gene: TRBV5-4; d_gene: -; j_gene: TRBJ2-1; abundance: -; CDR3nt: TGTGCCAGCACCTTGGTCTATGGGAGGTATGAGCAGTTCTTC; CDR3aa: CASTLVYGRYEQFF
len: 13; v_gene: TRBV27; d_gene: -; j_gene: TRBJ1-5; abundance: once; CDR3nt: TGTGCCAGCAGTTTAGAGTACGGCTATACCCAGCATTTT; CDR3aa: CASSLEYGYTQHF
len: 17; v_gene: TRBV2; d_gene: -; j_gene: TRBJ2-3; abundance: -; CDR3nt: TGTGCCAGCAGACTTTCAACACCGGGACCAGGCACAGATACGCAGTATTTT; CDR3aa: CASRLSTPGPGTDTQYF
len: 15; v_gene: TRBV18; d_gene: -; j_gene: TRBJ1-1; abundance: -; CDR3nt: TGTGCCAGCTCGCCCCCCGGGACGTTGAACACTGAAGCTTTCTTT; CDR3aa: CASSPPGTLNTEAFF
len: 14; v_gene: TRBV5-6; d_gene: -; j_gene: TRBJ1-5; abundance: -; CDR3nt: TGTGCCAGCAGCTTGGCGGTGGGGAATCAGCCCCAGCATTTT; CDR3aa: CASSLAVGNQPQHF
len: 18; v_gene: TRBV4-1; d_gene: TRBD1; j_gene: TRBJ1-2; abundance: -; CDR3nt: TGCGCCAGCAGCCAACGAAGGACAGGGGGCTTTTCTAACTATGGCTACACCTTC; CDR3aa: CASSQRRTGGFSNYGYTF
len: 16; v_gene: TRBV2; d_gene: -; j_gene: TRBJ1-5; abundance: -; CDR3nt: TGTGCCAGCAGTGAGATGGGCGTTGATAGGGCTCAGCCCCAGCATTTT; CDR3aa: CASSEMGVDRAQPQHF
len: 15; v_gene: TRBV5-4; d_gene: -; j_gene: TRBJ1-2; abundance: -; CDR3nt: TGTGCCAGCAGCACCGGGGGAGGGAGCCCCTATGGCTACACCTTC; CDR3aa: CASSTGGGSPYGYTF
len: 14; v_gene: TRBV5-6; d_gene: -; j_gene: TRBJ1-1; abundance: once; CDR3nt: TGTGCCAGCAGCTCCCGTCGGGGTGTAGACGAAGCTTTCTTT; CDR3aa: CASSSRRGVDEAFF
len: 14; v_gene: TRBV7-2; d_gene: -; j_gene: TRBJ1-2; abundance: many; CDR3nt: TGTGCCAGCGAATCCGACAGGACATCCTATGGCTACACCTTC; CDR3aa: CASESDRTSYGYTF